What follows describes a single T cell receptor beta chain. Its specificity is not known. The use of a sample-barcoded 5' primer and a J-beta primer mix characterized a second PCR of about 6 to 12 cycles. A template-switch adaptor with 12 random nucleotides tagged each cDNA molecule. TCRdb re-derived calls from the 5' RACE reads in MiXCR, one entry per CDR3 protein. The data contain about a million distinct CDR3 sequences, 35% to 40% of them singletons. The record originates from a study of blood T cells in healthy people across ages. Every sample yielded at least 6 million isolated PBMCs. Study observations and caveats: Roughly linearly, TCR beta diversity per million T cells fell as age increased. Because sorting was not performed, PBMCs prevented conclusive naive versus antigen-experienced comparison.

From germline, CDR1 is KGHSH and CDR2 LQKENI. The CDR3 consists of 12 residues. V lost 5 bases to trimming and J lost 10 bases, with 12 bases between them. The chain couples TRBV18 to TRBJ2-1; D ambiguous. This receptor was taken from a man younger than 30 in good health. Sequencing was performed on blood. CDR3 protein: CASSTGPEEQFF. The CDR3 DNA reads TGTGCCAGCTCAACCGGACCGGAAGAGCAGTTCTTC. Full variable domain (remainder filled in from reference TRBV18 and TRBJ2-1): NAGVMQNPRHLVRRRGQEARLRCSPMKGHSHVYWYRQLPEEGLKFMVYLQKENIIDESGMPKERFSAEFPKEGPSILRIQQVVRGDSAAYFCASSTGPEEQFFGPGTRLTVL.